The subject of this entry is one TCR beta chain. Method: immunoSEQ multiplex PCR; TCRdb's copy keeps in-frame clones and lacks some. There are about 22,000 clones in the sample; around 91% occur only once, and 11% lies in the top ten. The data originate from a study of PD-L1 blockade in urothelial cancer. The wider study: Of 28 to 35 patients, around 26 were males with bladder-origin urothelial cancer. Earlier, patients had received 0 to 3 chemotherapy regimens.

Specified time point: peripheral blood 6 weeks after treatment start. Peripheral blood mononuclear cells were collected from every patient before and during treatment, yielding between 1 and 8 samples per patient. This receptor was identified in a woman in her sixties or seventies with urothelial cancer. This sample comprised PBMCs, obtained around atezolizumab (anti-PD-L1) treatment.

The CDR3 DNA is TGTGCCAGCGGGTGGGACAGGGGTCAGCCCCAGCATTTT. It codes for CASGWDRGQPQHF. The V call is TRBV27, the J call TRBJ1-5; TRBD1 matches at 10 bases. Germline CDR1 MNHEY, CDR2 SMNVEV (reference sequence). V shed 8 bases, J shed 6 bases, and the junction held 4 bases outside the gene matches. The CDR3 loop spans 13 amino acids.